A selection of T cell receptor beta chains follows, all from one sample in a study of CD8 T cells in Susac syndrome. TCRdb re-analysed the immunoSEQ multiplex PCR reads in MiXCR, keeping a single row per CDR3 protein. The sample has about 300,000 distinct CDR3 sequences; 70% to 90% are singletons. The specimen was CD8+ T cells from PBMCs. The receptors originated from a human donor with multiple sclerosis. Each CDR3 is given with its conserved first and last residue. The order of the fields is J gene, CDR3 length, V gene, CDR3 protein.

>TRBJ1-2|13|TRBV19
CASSIFNQHGYTF
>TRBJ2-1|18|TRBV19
CASSIVASGSMAYNEQFF
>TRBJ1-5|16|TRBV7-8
CASSLAILGGNQPQHF
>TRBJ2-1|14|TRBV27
CASNIRGGRNEQFF
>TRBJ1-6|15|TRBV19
CASRTGSSYNSPLHF
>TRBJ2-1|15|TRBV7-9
CASSSFRDPRGEQFF
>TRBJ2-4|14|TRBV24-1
CATSDPIAKNIQYF
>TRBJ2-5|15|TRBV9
CASGEGTGDGETQYF
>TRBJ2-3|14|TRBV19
CASRGGLGTDTQYF
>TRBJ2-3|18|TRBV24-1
CATSGNSGTGHSTDTQYF
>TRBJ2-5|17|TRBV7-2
CASSLAGLAAPQETQYF
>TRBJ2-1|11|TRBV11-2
CASSPSNEQFF
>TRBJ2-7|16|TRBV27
CASSPSMGHDPYEQYF
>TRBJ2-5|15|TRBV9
CASSAGTGATETQYF
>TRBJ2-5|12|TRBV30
CAWSGFVETQYF
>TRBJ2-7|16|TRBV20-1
CSARDLGLAGTHEQYF
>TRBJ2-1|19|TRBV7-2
CASSLVASGLLAGYNEQFF
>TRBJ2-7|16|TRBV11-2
CASSLEVAQSSYEQYF
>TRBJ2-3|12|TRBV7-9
CASRADTDTQYF
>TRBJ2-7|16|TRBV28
CASRALLSGPSLEQYF
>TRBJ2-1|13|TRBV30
CAWSVGGINEQFF
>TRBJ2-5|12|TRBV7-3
CASSDARGTQYF
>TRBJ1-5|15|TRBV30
CAWSRGQVSNQPQHF
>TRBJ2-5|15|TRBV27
CASSLSGTLQETQYF
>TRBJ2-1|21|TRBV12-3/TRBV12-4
CASSLPEGWGLAGGPRNEQFF
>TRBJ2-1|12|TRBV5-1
CASSLGPHEQFF
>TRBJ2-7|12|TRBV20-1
CSARGDSYEQYF
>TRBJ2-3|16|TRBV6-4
CASSDSPGYSTDTQYF
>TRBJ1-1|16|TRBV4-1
CASSQVRGAVNTEAFF
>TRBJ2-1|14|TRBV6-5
CASTGFPSYNEQFF
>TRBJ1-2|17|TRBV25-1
CASLGWTAMRSNYGYTF
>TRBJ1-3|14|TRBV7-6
CASSLSGPGNTIYF
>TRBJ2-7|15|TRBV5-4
CASSLANYGTYEQYF
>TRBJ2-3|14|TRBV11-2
CASSRLSGDDTQYF
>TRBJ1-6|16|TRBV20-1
CSARDNEEGDNSPLHF
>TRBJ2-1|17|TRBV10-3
CAISTLGTSGIYNEQFF
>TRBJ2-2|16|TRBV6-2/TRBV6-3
CASSYGPGGNTGELFF
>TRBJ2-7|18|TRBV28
CASSLPRLAGGSGYEQYF
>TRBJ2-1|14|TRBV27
CASSLAAPGNEQFF
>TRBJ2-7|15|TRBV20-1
CSATASGRSTYEQYF
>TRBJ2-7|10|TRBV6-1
CASAEYEQYF
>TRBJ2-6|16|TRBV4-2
CASSQGQNSGANVLTF
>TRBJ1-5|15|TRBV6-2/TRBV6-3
CASSYSLISGQPQHF
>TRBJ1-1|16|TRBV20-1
CSARRNPGTVNTEAFF
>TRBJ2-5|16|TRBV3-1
CASSQDREGGQETQYF
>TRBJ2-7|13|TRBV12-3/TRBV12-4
CASSLVSPGEQYF
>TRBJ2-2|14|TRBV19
CASSIFGGTGELFF
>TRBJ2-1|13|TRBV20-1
CSARGISYNEQFF